Listed here are 5 T cell receptor beta chains from one sample, sequenced in a study of T cell responses to AZD1222 COVID-19 vaccine. The table came from immunoSEQ multiplex PCR; TCRdb's copy has only in-frame clones and leaves some out. This table holds around 150,000 clones, about 92% found once. The specimen comprised peripheral blood, sampled 28 days after the second AZD1222 dose. These receptors were collected from an adult who received the AZD1222 COVID-19 vaccine.

This chain connects TRBV6-2 or TRBV6-3 to TRBJ2-5, with 14 bases lining up with TRBD2. The junction had 3 bases not matched to a gene; V was cut back by 2 bases and J by 1 base. The germline CDR1 and CDR2 sequences are MNHEY and SVGEGT. The CDR3 contains 17 residues. CDR3 sequence: CASSYGGTSGGQETQYF. The CDR3 DNA sequence: TGTGCCAGCAGTTACGGCGGGACTAGCGGGGGCCAAGAGACCCAGTACTTC.

The rearrangement links TRBV29-1 to TRBJ1-2, with D perhaps matching TRBD1 (6 bases). Trimming took off 3 bases at V and 8 bases at J, with 16 bases between the two ends. CDR3 length equals 13 residues. The germline V gene has CDR1 SQVTM and CDR2 ANQGSEA. The CDR3 region is CSVDPGAPGGYTF. The CDR3 coding sequence is TGCAGCGTTGACCCAGGGGCGCCAGGAGGCTACACCTTC.

V gene TRBV11-2 combines with J gene TRBJ2-7, with TRBD1 identical over 9 bases. Germline CDR1 SGHAT, CDR2 FQNNGV. J was trimmed by 2 bases and V by 4 bases; bases with no gene match: 6. The CDR3 contains 15 residues. The CDR3 loop reads CASSSGTGKTYEQYF. CDR3 DNA: TGTGCCAGCAGCTCGGGGACAGGGAAAACCTACGAGCAGTACTTC.

V is TRBV20-1 and J is TRBJ1-2; the D is unclear. The germline gives CDR1 DFQATT, CDR2 SNEGSKA (reference sequence). V gave up 3 bases and J gave up 8 bases, with 10 bases separating them. CDR3 length equals 11 residues. The CDR3 nucleotides read TGCAGTGCTAGTAAAAGAAACGGCTACACCTTC. It is translated as CSASKRNGYTF.

This chain connects TRBV27 to TRBJ2-3; maybe TRBD2 (6 bases). The germline gives CDR1 MNHEY, CDR2 SMNVEV (reference sequence). This CDR3 comprises 13 residues. V lost 7 bases to trimming and J lost 12 bases, with 20 bases between them. CDR3 sequence (DNA): TGTGCCAGCACCGTACCAGGGACTCTAAGACAGTATTTT. Translating it yields CASTVPGTLRQYF.